This T cell receptor beta chain was profiled in a study of vaccination and CD4 T cells after COVID-19. Study-wide findings and caveats: Median SARS-CoV-2-reactive clonotypes rose from roughly 19 to 38, not significantly. Spike mono-reactivity was shown by 304 of 307 vaccine-specific clones in convalescent patients. Relatively few convalescent patients were studied; early post-infection timepoints were not included.

The CDR3 sequence is 12 residues long. CDR1 is SQVTM, CDR2 ANQGSEA, per germline. Trimming took 4 bases from V and 5 from J; bases not matched to a gene: 3. In regard to this clonotype: Its target is not known.

Treatment indicated: roughly ten-day PBMC culture with coronavirus spike peptide pools or control peptides (ViraFEST assay). Before the COVID-19 pandemic (2011-2018), CD4+ T cells were obtained from the unexposed donor. Oncomine TCR Beta short-read sequencing was applied to DNA from cultured CD4+ T cells. Genomic DNA was isolated from CD4+ T cells that had been cultured. TCRdb analysed the PCR reads with MiXCR anew, one entry per CDR3 protein. The table has 9,500 to 10,000 distinct CDR3 sequences, 60% seen once. V gene TRBV29-1 combines with J gene TRBJ2-7, with 9 bases aligning to TRBD1. The source is a human donor in good health. The sample consisted of CD4+ T cells from blood, cultured in vitro. The CDR3 DNA sequence: TGCAGCGTTGGGGACAGGGCCCACGAGCAGTACTTC. Amino acids: CSVGDRAHEQYF.